This record looks at one T cell receptor beta chain sequence and its context. Its cognate antigen is unknown. The record originates from a study of T cells after posttransplantation cyclophosphamide. TCRdb keeps only in-frame clones here, not all; method: immunoSEQ multiplex PCR. The sample holds around 40,000 clones; about 92% are singletons and the top ten take 2% to 3%. Study conclusions and caveats: Donor-recipient repertoire similarity was low at 1-2 months, rising over year one. TRB overlap between skin or GI tissue T cells and blood was limited. After PTCy, TRB diversity resembled that of CNI/methotrexate controls.

Trimming removed 8 bases from V and 1 base from J, with 14 bases in between. This CDR3 spans 14 amino acids. The V gene's germline CDR1 is ENHRY and CDR2 SYGVKD. Treatment was busulfan-fludarabine conditioning, a marrow graft, and cyclophosphamide on days +3 and +4. The sample consisted of PBMCs, taken 55 to 70 days after allogeneic stem cell transplant with posttransplant cyclophosphamide. The sequence derives from a male patient aged 60 to 75 who received an allogeneic stem cell transplant from a related donor and was CMV-positive. A share of the T cells may be of graft donor origin. The V gene is TRBV10-3, the J gene TRBJ2-5; possible D gene TRBD2, 5 bases. CDR3 amino acids: CAIGLPEAQETQYF. The CDR3 DNA reads TGTGCCATCGGGCTCCCGGAGGCCCAAGAGACCCAGTACTTC.